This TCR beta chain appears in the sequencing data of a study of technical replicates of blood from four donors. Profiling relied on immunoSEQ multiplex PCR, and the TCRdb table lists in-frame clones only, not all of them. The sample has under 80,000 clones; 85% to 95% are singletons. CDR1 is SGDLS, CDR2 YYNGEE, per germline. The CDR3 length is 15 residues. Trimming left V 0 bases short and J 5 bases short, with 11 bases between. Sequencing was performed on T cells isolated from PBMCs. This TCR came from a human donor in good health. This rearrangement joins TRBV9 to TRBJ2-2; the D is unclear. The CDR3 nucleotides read TGTGCCAGCAGCGTAGAAGACTCCGTTACCGGGGAGCTGTTTTTT. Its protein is CASSVEDSVTGELFF.